This T cell receptor (beta chain) comes out of a study of control samples from healthy donors and cancer patients. Produced via immunoSEQ multiplex PCR; TCRdb's table is partial and in-frame only. The table lists some 140,000 clones, 90% to 95% of them singletons. This clone was observed a single time. Per germline, CDR1 MNHNS and CDR2 SASEGT. V was trimmed by 2 bases and J by 4 bases, leaving 8 bases between them. The CDR3 runs to 13 residues. This sequence was found in a man aged 60-69 years with colorectal cancer. The rearrangement uses TRBV6-1 and TRBJ2-5, with D perhaps TRBD2 (6 bases). Source material: PBMCs. CDR3 in amino acids: CASSETSRETQYF. CDR3 DNA sequence: TGTGCCAGCAGTGAAACTAGCAGAGAGACCCAGTACTTC.